One and the same sample provided the 11 T cell receptor beta chains below, sequenced in a study of a mutant IDH1 vaccine in newly diagnosed glioma. No cognate antigen is known for these TCRs. The assay was immunoSEQ multiplex PCR, and TCRdb's table has in-frame clones only and misses some. In the table there are about 56,000 clones, about 80% of which are singletons. Stated time point: week 47, end of study. Topical imiquimod was applied with each vaccine dose, which held 300 ug of mutant IDH1 20-mer peptide. Sequences were derived from PBMCs, sampled from a glioma patient whose treatment included an IDH1 peptide vaccine. The receptor set was obtained from a man aged 50-59 years with glioma.

The V and J genes are TRBV13 and TRBJ2-3, with 8 bases that match TRBD2. CDR3 length equals 16 residues. CDR1 and CDR2 from the germline V gene are PRHDT and FYEKMQ (reference sequence). V shed 0 bases and J 3 bases; nucleotides not matched to a gene: 5. The DNA of the CDR3 is TGTGCCAGCAGCTTAGGCGGGGGGGTTAAGACAGATACGCAGTATTTT. Encoded protein: CASSLGGGVKTDTQYF.

This clone was found once. The gene calls are TRBV5-6 and TRBJ2-2, with D perhaps matching TRBD1 (5 bases). The CDR3 runs 19 residues. V gave up 1 base and J gave up 0 bases, with 19 bases separating them. CDR1 is SGHDT, CDR2 YYEEEE, per germline. The chain's CDR3 is CASSLRRTPGVPNTGELFF. The DNA of the CDR3 is TGTGCCAGCAGCTTGCGCCGGACACCCGGCGTCCCGAACACCGGGGAGCTGTTTTTT.

This clone was counted once. The rearrangement links TRBV9 to TRBJ2-1; TRBD2 agrees at 11 bases. CDR3 length equals 14 residues. CDR1 is SGDLS and CDR2 is YYNGEE in the germline V gene. Unmatched junction bases numbered 6, after V lost 6 bases and J lost 7 bases. The CDR3 loop is CASNRLAGPNEQFF. DNA for the CDR3: TGTGCCAGCAACAGACTAGCGGGGCCAAATGAGCAGTTCTTC.

This chain links TRBV11-3 with TRBJ1-6; maybe TRBD1 (5 bases). The V gene's germline CDR1 is SGHNT and CDR2 YENEEA. The V and J ends lost 1 base and 6 bases respectively, with 7 bases between them. The CDR3 runs to 14 residues. As DNA, the CDR3 is TGTGCCAGCAGCTTAGGAGGGGCTAATTCACCCCTCCACTTT. Amino acid sequence: CASSLGGANSPLHF. Together with reference TRBV11-3 and TRBJ1-6, the CDR3 gives the full variable domain: EAGVVQSPRYKIIEKKQPVAFWCNPISGHNTLYWYLQNLGQGPELLIRYENEEAVDDSQLPKDRFSAERLKGVDSTLKIQPAELGDSAVYLCASSLGGANSPLHFGNGTRLTVT.

The CDR3: CASSLGTAGNTIYF. In DNA, the CDR3 is TGCGCCAGCAGCTTGGGGACAGCTGGAAACACCATATATTTT. The chain recombines TRBV5-1 with TRBJ1-3; maybe TRBD1 (6 bases). The CDR3 covers 14 residues. Germline-derived CDR1 and CDR2 are SGHRS and YFSETQ. With 0 bases removed from V and 2 bases from J, the gap between germline ends came to 6 bases.

The chain links TRBV6-5 to TRBJ1-3, with D perhaps TRBD1 (5 bases). This CDR3 spans 16 amino acids. The V and J ends lost 0 bases and 0 bases respectively, with 9 bases between them. CDR1 is MNHEY, CDR2 SVGAGI, per germline. The CDR3 region is CASSYSLQGSGNTIYF. The CDR3, as DNA: TGTGCCAGCAGTTACTCACTCCAGGGCTCTGGAAACACCATATATTTT.

The CDR3 loop reads CASREFSNQPQHF. Written as DNA, the CDR3 is TGTGCCAGCAGGGAGTTTAGCAATCAGCCCCAGCATTTT. This chain uses TRBV6-1 with TRBJ1-5; D call uncertain. The ends were cut back, 6 bases at V and 0 bases at J, with 6 bases in the middle. This CDR3 contains 13 residues. The germline gives CDR1 MNHNS, CDR2 SASEGT.

This chain joins TRBV11-1 and TRBJ1-6, with D perhaps TRBD1 (6 bases). V lost 5 bases, J lost 8 bases, and 10 bases lay in between. From germline, CDR1 is SGHAT and CDR2 FQDESV (reference sequence). This CDR3 has 13 residues. This CDR3 is CASSRDTYSPLHF. CDR3 nucleotide sequence: TGTGCCAGCAGCCGGGACACTTATTCACCCCTCCACTTT.

The CDR3, as DNA: TGTGCCACCAGCAGAGCCCGGGGGCAGGGTAATGAAAAACTGTTTTTT. It encodes CATSRARGQGNEKLFF. This chain uses TRBV15 with TRBJ1-4; a weak D match, TRBD1 (6 bases). The V end was cut by 1 base, the J end by 4 bases, with 13 bases between. Looked up from germline, CDR1 is LNHNV and CDR2 is YYDKDF (reference sequence). The CDR3 consists of 16 residues.

This clone turned up a few times. The rearrangement joins TRBV9 to TRBJ1-1; D is possibly TRBD1 (5 bases). The CDR3 has 12 residues. Germline CDR1 and CDR2: SGDLS and YYNGEE. V was pared by 4 bases and J by 10 bases, with 14 bases between. In nucleotides, the CDR3 is TGTGCCAGCAGCCGAGACGGGGGAGGAGCTTTCTTT. This encodes CASSRDGGGAFF.

The chain employs TRBV9 and TRBJ2-7; D is uncertain. The CDR3 loop spans 15 amino acids. The V end was cut by 4 bases, the J end by 3 bases, with 17 bases between. Germline V gene lookup returns CDR1 SGDLS and CDR2 YYNGEE. In nucleotides, the CDR3 is TGTGCCAGCAGCCCAGGACCCTTAACCCTCTACGAGCAGTACTTC. This translates into CASSPGPLTLYEQYF.